The 9 T cell receptor beta chains below come from one sample, sequenced in a study of T cell responses to AZD1222 COVID-19 vaccine. Assay: immunoSEQ multiplex PCR; the TCRdb copy retains only in-frame clones and omits some. The data show roughly 70,000 clones, about 88% seen once. Sequences were derived from peripheral blood, sampled 28 days after the second AZD1222 dose. Every receptor here comes from an adult who received the AZD1222 COVID-19 vaccine.

The CDR3 region is CASSLTVNTEAFF. The CDR3 DNA reads as TGTGCCAGCAGCTTAACAGTGAACACTGAAGCTTTCTTT. The genes are TRBV5-4 and TRBJ1-1; no reliable D call. There are 13 residues in the CDR3. With 2 bases removed from V and 0 bases from J, the gap between germline ends came to 5 bases. CDR1 SGHNT and CDR2 YYREEE come from the germline V gene (reference sequence).

The V call is TRBV6-5, the J call TRBJ1-1, with D perhaps matching TRBD1 (5 bases). The CDR3 sequence is 14 residues long. Germline loops: CDR1 MNHEY, CDR2 SVGAGI. V lost 7 bases and J lost 0, with 12 bases in between. The chain's CDR3 is CASIKGAMNTEAFF. The DNA for the CDR3 is TGTGCCAGCATCAAAGGGGCCATGAACACTGAAGCTTTCTTT.

The chain carries TRBV19 and TRBJ1-2; D call uncertain. This CDR3 is 14 amino acids long. Trimming cost V 1 base and J 0 bases, with 6 bases left between them. From germline, CDR1 is LNHDA and CDR2 SQIVND (reference sequence). CDR3 DNA sequence: TGTGCCAGTAGTATAGTTCAGTCTAACTATGGCTACACCTTC. It translates to CASSIVQSNYGYTF.

The CDR3 region has the DNA TGTGCCAGCAGCCCTAGCTTCGGAGAGACCCAGTACTTC. Translation: CASSPSFGETQYF. The rearrangement links TRBV7-3 to TRBJ2-5, with a weak D call TRBD2 (5 bases). The germline CDR1 and CDR2 sequences are SGHTA and FQGTGA. CDR3 size: 13 residues. The V end lost 5 bases, the J end lost 4 bases, and 11 bases lay between the germline ends.

The chain links TRBV11-3 to TRBJ2-4; D might be TRBD2 (6 bases). The CDR3 runs 13 residues. Germline V gene sequence: CDR1 SGHNT, CDR2 YENEEA. The V end lost 6 bases, the J end lost 8 bases, and 14 bases lay between the germline ends. CDR3 DNA sequence: TGTGCCAGCAGTTCCCGACTAGTATACATTCAGTACTTC. Amino acids: CASSSRLVYIQYF.

This chain uses TRBV7-9 with TRBJ2-7; 10 bases are shared with TRBD2. This CDR3 comprises 15 residues. Trimming took 1 base from V and 3 from J; bases not matched to a gene: 3. Germline-derived CDR1 and CDR2 are SEHNR and FQNEAQ (reference sequence). CDR3 protein: CASSLVAGGGYEQYF. CDR3 sequence (DNA): TGTGCCAGCAGCTTAGTAGCGGGGGGCGGCTACGAGCAGTACTTC.

J is TRBJ2-7 and V is TRBV19; D unclear. V lost 5 bases, J lost 4 bases, and 6 bases lay in between. The CDR3 has 11 residues. Germline CDR1 and CDR2: LNHDA and SQIVND (reference sequence). The CDR3 loop reads CASSGAYEQYF. The CDR3 region has the DNA TGTGCCAGTAGTGGTGCGTACGAGCAGTACTTC.

The table lists this clone with a few counts. CDR3 DNA: TGTGCCAGCAGGGCCGGCGGATTCAGGTCTAACTATGGCTACACCTTC. Its translation: CASRAGGFRSNYGYTF. This chain links TRBV27 with TRBJ1-2; D not resolved. The V end was cut by 6 bases, the J end by 0 bases, with 17 bases between. Looked up from germline, CDR1 is MNHEY and CDR2 is SMNVEV (reference sequence). The length of the CDR3 is 16 residues.

This chain joins TRBV25-1 and TRBJ2-7; TRBD1 agrees at 8 bases. The CDR3 length is 14 residues. Looked up from germline, CDR1 is MGHDK and CDR2 is SYGVNS. V lost 7 bases, J lost 4 bases, and 9 bases stayed unmatched. DNA of the CDR3: TGTGCCAGCAAATCGGACAGGGCTTGGTACGAGCAGTACTTC. It is translated as CASKSDRAWYEQYF.